The rows below give T cell receptor beta chains drawn from one sample of a study of control samples from healthy donors and cancer patients. The table came from immunoSEQ multiplex PCR; TCRdb's copy has only in-frame clones and leaves some out. This sample has 260,000 or so clones, with around 79% found just once. The sequenced sample was PBMCs. The receptors were sampled from a woman aged 60 to 75 with lung cancer. Both conserved end residues are part of each CDR3. Clone size is given for some rows only: seen once, a few or many times, or a class if the clone is expanded.

j_gene	v_gene	abundance	CDR3aa
TRBJ2-1	TRBV5-5	NA	CASRRPPGQGFNEQFF
TRBJ1-4	TRBV6-6	NA	CASSPGQKNEKLFF
TRBJ1-3	TRBV3-1/TRBV3-2	NA	CASSETPGSGNTIYF
TRBJ2-1	TRBV7-9	NA	CASSATSYDNEQFF
TRBJ1-2	TRBV7-8	once	CASSLAGGGYTF
TRBJ2-3	TRBV15	NA	CATSGGRVSTDTQYF
TRBJ2-1	TRBV19	NA	CEEAASGGDEQFF
TRBJ2-7	TRBV6-1	many	CASSESQAATYEQYF
TRBJ2-7	TRBV7-6	NA	CASSLDYEQYF
TRBJ1-1	TRBV10-2	NA	CASTRDTEAFF
TRBJ1-1	TRBV18	once	CASSPDRHTEAFF
TRBJ1-1	TRBV18	NA	CASSPRTGNTEAFF
TRBJ1-2	TRBV30	NA	CAWSPWGLGGYTF
TRBJ2-2	TRBV6-5	NA	CASSYSRGAGELFF
TRBJ1-2	TRBV29-1	NA	CSVVVSGQGGYGYTF
TRBJ2-1	TRBV4-1	NA	CASSQGPSSYNEQFF
TRBJ2-5	TRBV5-1	NA	CASSLSTVAETQYF
TRBJ1-3	TRBV5-4	NA	CASSIQASGNTIYF
TRBJ2-7	TRBV5-1	NA	CASSLESVGEQYF
TRBJ1-1	TRBV6-6	few	CASSYMGIGDTEAFF
TRBJ2-7	TRBV5-5	NA	CASSSLQGTDEQYF
TRBJ2-5	TRBV3-1/TRBV3-2	NA	CASSPSSVRETQYF
TRBJ1-2	TRBV6-5	NA	CASSLGQSNYGYTF
TRBJ2-5	TRBV9	NA	CASSASSGRGQETQYF
TRBJ2-7	TRBV7-3	NA	CASSLGVGNEQYF
TRBJ2-1	TRBV11-3	few	CASSRTGGYEQFF
TRBJ1-1	TRBV27	NA	CASSLDRASREAFF
TRBJ2-7	TRBV7-2	NA	CASSPRSSYEQYF
TRBJ1-5	TRBV28	NA	CASSLLGGGNQPQHF
TRBJ1-1	TRBV12-3/TRBV12-4	NA	CASSLGTWTEAFF
TRBJ1-1	TRBV19	NA	CASSVRLLLNTEAFF
TRBJ1-3	TRBV29-1	NA	CSVGYSGNTIYF
TRBJ1-5	TRBV6-1	NA	CASSEARGRGQPQHF
TRBJ2-1	TRBV5-1	NA	CASSWDRGHRNEQFF
TRBJ1-2	TRBV2	NA	CASSVRTDDGYTF
TRBJ1-1	TRBV5-1	once	CASSLDRKNTEAFF